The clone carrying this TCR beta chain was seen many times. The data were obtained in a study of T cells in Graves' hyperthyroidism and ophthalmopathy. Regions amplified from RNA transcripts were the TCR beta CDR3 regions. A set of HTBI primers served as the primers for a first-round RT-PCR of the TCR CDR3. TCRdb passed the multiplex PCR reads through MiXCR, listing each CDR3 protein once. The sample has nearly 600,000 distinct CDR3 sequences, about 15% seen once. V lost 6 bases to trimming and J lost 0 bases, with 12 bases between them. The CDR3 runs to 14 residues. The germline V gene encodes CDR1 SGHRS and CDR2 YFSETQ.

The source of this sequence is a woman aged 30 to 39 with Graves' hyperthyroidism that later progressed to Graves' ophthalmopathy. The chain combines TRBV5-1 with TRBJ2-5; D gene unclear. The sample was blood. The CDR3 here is CASTKVRDQETQYF. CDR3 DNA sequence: TGCGCCAGCACCAAGGTCCGGGACCAAGAGACCCAGTACTTC. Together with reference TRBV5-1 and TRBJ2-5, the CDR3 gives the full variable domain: KAGVTQTPRYLIKTRGQQVTLSCSPISGHRSVSWYQQTPGQGLQFLFEYFSETQRNKGNFPGRFSGRQFSNSRSEMNVSTLELGDSALYLCASTKVRDQETQYFGPGTRLLVL.